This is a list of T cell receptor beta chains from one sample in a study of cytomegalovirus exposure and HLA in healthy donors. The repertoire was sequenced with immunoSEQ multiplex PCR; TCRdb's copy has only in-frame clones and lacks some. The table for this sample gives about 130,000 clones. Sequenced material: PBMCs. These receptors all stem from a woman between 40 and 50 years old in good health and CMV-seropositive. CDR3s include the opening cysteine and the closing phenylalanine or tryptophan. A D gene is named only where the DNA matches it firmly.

CDR3 protein: CASSRTGDQPQHF; CDR3 DNA: TGTGCCAGCAGCCGGACAGGGGATCAGCCCCAGCATTTT; J gene: TRBJ1-5; V gene: TRBV5-5; D gene: TRBD1
CDR3 protein: CASSATRIVAGELFF; CDR3 DNA: TGTGCCAGCAGTGCGACTAGAATCGTGGCCGGGGAGCTGTTTTTT; J gene: TRBJ2-2; V gene: TRBV28; D gene: NA
CDR3 protein: CAGAGGPTDTQYF; CDR3 DNA: TGTGCCGGTGCGGGGGGCCCCACAGATACGCAGTATTTT; J gene: TRBJ2-3; V gene: TRBV7-2; D gene: TRBD2
CDR3 protein: CAILDPGQGAGNTIYF; CDR3 DNA: TGTGCCATCCTAGACCCGGGACAGGGTGCTGGAAACACCATATATTTT; J gene: TRBJ1-3; V gene: TRBV10-3; D gene: TRBD1
CDR3 protein: CASASRTGVNSPLHF; CDR3 DNA: TGTGCCAGCGCCTCCAGGACAGGCGTTAATTCACCCCTCCACTTT; J gene: TRBJ1-6; V gene: TRBV27; D gene: TRBD1
CDR3 protein: CASSLAMGGTTEAFF; CDR3 DNA: TGTGCCAGCAGCTTAGCGATGGGGGGAACCACTGAAGCTTTCTTT; J gene: TRBJ1-1; V gene: TRBV7-9; D gene: NA
CDR3 protein: CASSVERLAVGELFF; CDR3 DNA: TGTGCCAGCAGCGTAGAGCGGCTAGCGGTCGGGGAGCTGTTTTTT; J gene: TRBJ2-2; V gene: TRBV9; D gene: TRBD2
CDR3 protein: CASSPGQLLYEQYF; CDR3 DNA: TGTGCCAGCAGTCCGGGACAACTTCTCTACGAGCAGTACTTC; J gene: TRBJ2-7; V gene: TRBV2; D gene: NA
CDR3 protein: CASSKGTGFEKLFF; CDR3 DNA: TGTGCCAGCAGCAAGGGGACAGGTTTCGAAAAACTGTTTTTT; J gene: TRBJ1-4; V gene: TRBV7-9; D gene: TRBD1
CDR3 protein: CASSQATGAAGNTIYF; CDR3 DNA: TGCGCCAGCAGCCAGGCCACAGGGGCGGCCGGAAACACCATATATTTT; J gene: TRBJ1-3; V gene: TRBV4-3; D gene: TRBD1
CDR3 protein: CASSPGGGREQYF; CDR3 DNA: TGCGCCAGCTCCCCCGGGGGGGGACGCGAGCAGTACTTC; J gene: TRBJ2-7; V gene: TRBV5-1; D gene: TRBD2
CDR3 protein: CSVRRTSGLYNEQFF; CDR3 DNA: TGCAGCGTGCGTCGGACTAGCGGACTCTACAATGAGCAGTTCTTC; J gene: TRBJ2-1; V gene: TRBV29-1; D gene: TRBD2
CDR3 protein: CASSLAPGSPEAFF; CDR3 DNA: TGTGCCAGCAGCTTAGCCCCAGGGTCCCCCGAAGCTTTCTTT; J gene: TRBJ1-1; V gene: TRBV7-3; D gene: NA
CDR3 protein: CASSYTGFGTQYF; CDR3 DNA: TGTGCCAGCAGCTACACGGGGTTCGGGACCCAGTACTTC; J gene: TRBJ2-5; V gene: TRBV11-2; D gene: NA
CDR3 protein: CASSFRGGDYGYTF; CDR3 DNA: TGTGCCAGCAGCTTTCGGGGAGGTGACTATGGCTACACCTTC; J gene: TRBJ1-2; V gene: TRBV7-2; D gene: NA
CDR3 protein: CASSIEDRVFYEQYF; CDR3 DNA: TGTGCCAGTAGTATAGAAGACAGGGTTTTCTACGAGCAGTACTTC; J gene: TRBJ2-7; V gene: TRBV19; D gene: TRBD1